This T cell receptor beta chain was recorded in a study of early T cells in non-severe SARS-CoV-2 infection. Study in general: With bulk RNA from unsorted whole blood as input, sequencing yielded unpaired chains.

Turning to this clonotype: As yet, its antigen is unknown.

TCRdb reanalysed the 5' RACE reads using MiXCR and keeps one entry per CDR3 protein. This sample has about 44,000 distinct CDR3 sequences, with 12% found just once. Whole-study findings and limits: Matches to VDJdb favored anti-spike CD8 responses and missed private and CD4 specificities.

Sequencing was done on a sample of whole blood. The sequence derives from an adult who was a healthcare worker with PCR-confirmed SARS-CoV-2 infection or an uninfected control (not recorded which).

The DNA of the CDR3 is TGTGCCATCAGTGAGTCAGGTCAGGTTCAAGGGGGAGCTTTCTTT. This codes for CAISESGQVQGGAFF. The chain employs TRBV10-3 and TRBJ1-1; D is possibly TRBD1 (6 bases). This CDR3 is 15 amino acids long. Trimming took off 0 bases at V and 10 bases at J, with 18 bases between the two ends. Germline CDR1 and CDR2: ENHRY and SYGVKD.